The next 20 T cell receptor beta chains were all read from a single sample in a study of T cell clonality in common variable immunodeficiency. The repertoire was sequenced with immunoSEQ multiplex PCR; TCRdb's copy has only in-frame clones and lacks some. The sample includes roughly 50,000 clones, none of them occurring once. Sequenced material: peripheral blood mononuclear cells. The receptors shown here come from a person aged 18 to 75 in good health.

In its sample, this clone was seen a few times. CDR3 bases read: TGTGCCAGTACAGGGGGGACGGATGCTAACTATGGC. Its translation: CASTGGTDANYG. The whole CDR3 protein is CASTGGTDANYGYTF. The chain uses TRBV19 and TRBJ1-2; TRBD1 matches 7 bases. The read halts 3 residues ahead of the CDR3 end, with the missing end drawn from the germline J gene. V shed 7 bases, J shed 0 bases, and the junction held 8 bases outside the gene matches. There are 15 residues in the CDR3. The germline CDR1 and CDR2 sequences are LNHDA and SQIVND (reference sequence).

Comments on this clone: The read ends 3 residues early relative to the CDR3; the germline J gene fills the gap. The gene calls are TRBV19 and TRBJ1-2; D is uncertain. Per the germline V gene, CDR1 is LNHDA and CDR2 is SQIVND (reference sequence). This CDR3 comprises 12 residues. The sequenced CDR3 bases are TGTGTCAAGCCGGGGTCGCACTATGGC. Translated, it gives CVKPGSHYG. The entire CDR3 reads CVKPGSHYGYTF.

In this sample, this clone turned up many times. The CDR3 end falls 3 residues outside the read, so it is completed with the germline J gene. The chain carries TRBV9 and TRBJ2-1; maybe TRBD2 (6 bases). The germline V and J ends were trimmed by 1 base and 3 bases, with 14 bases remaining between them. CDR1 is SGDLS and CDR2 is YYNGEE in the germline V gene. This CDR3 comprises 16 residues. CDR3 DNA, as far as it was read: TGTGCCAGCAGCGTAAGTGGGGCGGGGATCTACAATGAG. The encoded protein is CASSVSGAGIYNE. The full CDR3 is CASSVSGAGIYNEQFF. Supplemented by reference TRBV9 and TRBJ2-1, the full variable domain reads DSGVTQTPKHLITATGQRVTLRCSPRSGDLSVYWYQQSLDQGLQFLIQYYNGEERAKGNILERFSAQQFPDLHSELNLSSLELGDSALYFCASSVSGAGIYNEQFFGPGTRLTVL.

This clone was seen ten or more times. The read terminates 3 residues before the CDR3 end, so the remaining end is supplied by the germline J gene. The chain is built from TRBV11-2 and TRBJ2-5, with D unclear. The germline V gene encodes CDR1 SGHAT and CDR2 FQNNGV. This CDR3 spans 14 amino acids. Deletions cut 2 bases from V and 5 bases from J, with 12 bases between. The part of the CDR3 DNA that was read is TGTGCCAGCAGCTTACAGAGCCTCGGGGAGACC. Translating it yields CASSLQSLGET. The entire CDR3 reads CASSLQSLGETQYF.

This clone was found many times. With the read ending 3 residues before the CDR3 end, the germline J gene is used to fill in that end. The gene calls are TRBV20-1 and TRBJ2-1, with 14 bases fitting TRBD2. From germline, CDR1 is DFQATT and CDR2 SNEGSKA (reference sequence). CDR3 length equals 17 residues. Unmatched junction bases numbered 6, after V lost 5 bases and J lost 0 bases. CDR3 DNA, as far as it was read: TGCAGTGCTGGGACTAGCGGGAGCTTAAGCTCCTACAATGAG. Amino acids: CSAGTSGSLSSYNE. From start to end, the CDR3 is CSAGTSGSLSSYNEQFF.

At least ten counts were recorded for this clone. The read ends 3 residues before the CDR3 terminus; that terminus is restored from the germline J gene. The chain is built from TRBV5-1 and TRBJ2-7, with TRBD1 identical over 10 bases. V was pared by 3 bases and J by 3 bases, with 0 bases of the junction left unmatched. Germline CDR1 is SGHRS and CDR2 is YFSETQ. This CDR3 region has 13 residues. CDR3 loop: CASSWTGGYEQYF. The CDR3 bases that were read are TGCGCCAGCAGCTGGACAGGGGGCTACGAG. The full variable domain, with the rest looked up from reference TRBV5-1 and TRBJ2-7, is KAGVTQTPRYLIKTRGQQVTLSCSPISGHRSVSWYQQTPGQGLQFLFEYFSETQRNKGNFPGRFSGRQFSNSRSEMNVSTLELGDSALYLCASSWTGGYEQYFGPGTRLTVT.

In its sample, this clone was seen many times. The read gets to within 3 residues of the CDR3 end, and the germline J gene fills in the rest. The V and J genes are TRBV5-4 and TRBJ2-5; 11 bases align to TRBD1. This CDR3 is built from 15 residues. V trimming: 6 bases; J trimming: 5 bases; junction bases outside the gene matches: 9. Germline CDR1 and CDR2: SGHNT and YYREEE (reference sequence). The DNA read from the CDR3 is TGTGCCAGCACCCTCGGGACAGGGGGGGTGGAGACC. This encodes CASTLGTGGVET. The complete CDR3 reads CASTLGTGGVETQYF.

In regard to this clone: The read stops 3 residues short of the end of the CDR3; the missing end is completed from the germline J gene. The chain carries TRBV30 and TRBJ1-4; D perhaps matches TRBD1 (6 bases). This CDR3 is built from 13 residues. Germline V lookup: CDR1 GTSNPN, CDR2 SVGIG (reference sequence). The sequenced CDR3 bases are TGTGCCTGGAGCCAGGGGAATAATTCACCA. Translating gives CAWSQGNNSP. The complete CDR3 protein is CAWSQGNNSPLFF. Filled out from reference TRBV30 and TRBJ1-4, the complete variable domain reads SQTIHQWPATLVQPVGSPLSLECTVEGTSNPNLYWYRQAAGRGLQLLFYSVGIGQISSEVPQNLSASRPQDRQFILSSKKLLLSDSGFYLCAWSQGNNSPLFFGSGTQLSVL.

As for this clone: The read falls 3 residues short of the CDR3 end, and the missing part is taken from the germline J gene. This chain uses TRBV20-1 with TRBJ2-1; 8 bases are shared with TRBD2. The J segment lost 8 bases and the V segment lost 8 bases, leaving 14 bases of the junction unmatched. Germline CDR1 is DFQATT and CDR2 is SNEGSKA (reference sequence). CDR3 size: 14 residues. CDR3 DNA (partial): TGCAGTCTCCGGGAGGGGATTTGGTTCTATGAG. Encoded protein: CSLREGIWFYE. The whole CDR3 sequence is CSLREGIWFYEQFF.

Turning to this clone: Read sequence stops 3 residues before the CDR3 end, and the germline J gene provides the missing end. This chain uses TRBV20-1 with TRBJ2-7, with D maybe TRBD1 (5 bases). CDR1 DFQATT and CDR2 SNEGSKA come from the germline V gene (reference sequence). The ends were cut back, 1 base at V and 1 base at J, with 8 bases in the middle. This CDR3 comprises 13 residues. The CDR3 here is CSARGTRSYEQYF. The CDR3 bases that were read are TGCAGTGCTAGAGGGACACGTTCCTACGAG.

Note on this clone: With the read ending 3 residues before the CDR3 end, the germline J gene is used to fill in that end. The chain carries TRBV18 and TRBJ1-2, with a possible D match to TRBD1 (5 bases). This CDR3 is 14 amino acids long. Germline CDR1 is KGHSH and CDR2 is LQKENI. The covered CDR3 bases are TGTGCCAGCTCACAGGGACTAGACGTAGATACC. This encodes CASSQGLDVDT. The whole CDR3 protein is CASSQGLDVDTYTF. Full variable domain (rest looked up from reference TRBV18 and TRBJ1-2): NAGVMQNPRHLVRRRGQEARLRCSPMKGHSHVYWYRQLPEEGLKFMVYLQKENIIDESGMPKERFSAEFPKEGPSILRIQQVVRGDSAAYFCASSQGLDVDTYTFGSGTRLTVV.

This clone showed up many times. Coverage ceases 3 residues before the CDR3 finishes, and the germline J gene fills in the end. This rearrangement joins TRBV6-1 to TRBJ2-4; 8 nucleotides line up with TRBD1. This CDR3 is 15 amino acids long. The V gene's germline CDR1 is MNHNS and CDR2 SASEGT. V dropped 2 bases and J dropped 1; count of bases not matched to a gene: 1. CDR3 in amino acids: CASSEQGAAKNIQYF. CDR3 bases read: TGTGCCAGCAGTGAACAGGGGGCGGCCAAAAACATT.

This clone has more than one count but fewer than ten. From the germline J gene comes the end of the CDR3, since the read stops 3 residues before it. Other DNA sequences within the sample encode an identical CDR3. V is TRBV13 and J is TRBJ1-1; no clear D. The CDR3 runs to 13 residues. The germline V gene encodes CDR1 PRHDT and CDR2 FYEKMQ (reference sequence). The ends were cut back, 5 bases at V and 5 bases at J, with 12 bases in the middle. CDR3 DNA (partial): TGTGCCAGCAGCCACGGCCGGGGAACTGAA. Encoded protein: CASSHGRGTE. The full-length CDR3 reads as CASSHGRGTEAFF.

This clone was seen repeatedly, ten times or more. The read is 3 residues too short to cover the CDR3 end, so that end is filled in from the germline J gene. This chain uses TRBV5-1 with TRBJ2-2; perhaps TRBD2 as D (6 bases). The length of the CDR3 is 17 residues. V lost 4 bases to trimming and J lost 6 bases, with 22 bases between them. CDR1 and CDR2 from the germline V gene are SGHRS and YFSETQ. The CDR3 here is CASSPSAGAALSGELFF. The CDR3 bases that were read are TGCGCCAGCAGCCCTAGCGCCGGGGCAGCCCTCTCCGGGGAG.

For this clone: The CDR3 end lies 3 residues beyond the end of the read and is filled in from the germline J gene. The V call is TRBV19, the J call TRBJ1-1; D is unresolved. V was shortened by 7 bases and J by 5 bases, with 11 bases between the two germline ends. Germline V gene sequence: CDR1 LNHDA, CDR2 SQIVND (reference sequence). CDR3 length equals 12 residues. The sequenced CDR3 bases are TGTGCCAGTAAACGAGGTGGTACTGAA. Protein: CASKRGGTE. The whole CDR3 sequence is CASKRGGTEAFF.

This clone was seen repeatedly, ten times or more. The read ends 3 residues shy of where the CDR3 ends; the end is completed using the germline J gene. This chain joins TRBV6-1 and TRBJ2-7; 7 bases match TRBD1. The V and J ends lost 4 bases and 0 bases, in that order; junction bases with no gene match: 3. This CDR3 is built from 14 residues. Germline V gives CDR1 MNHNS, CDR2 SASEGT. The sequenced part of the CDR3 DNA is TGTGCCAGCAGTGCGGACAGGAGCTCCTACGAG. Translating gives CASSADRSSYE. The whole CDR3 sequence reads CASSADRSSYEQYF.

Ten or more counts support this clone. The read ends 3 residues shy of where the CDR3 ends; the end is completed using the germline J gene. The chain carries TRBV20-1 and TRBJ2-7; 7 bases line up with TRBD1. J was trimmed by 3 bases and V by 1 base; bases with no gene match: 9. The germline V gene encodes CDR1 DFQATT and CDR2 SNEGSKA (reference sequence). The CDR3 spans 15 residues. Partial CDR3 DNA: TGCAGTGCTAGAGGCCTTGGGACAGCTCGCTACGAG. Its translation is CSARGLGTARYE. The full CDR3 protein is CSARGLGTARYEQYF.

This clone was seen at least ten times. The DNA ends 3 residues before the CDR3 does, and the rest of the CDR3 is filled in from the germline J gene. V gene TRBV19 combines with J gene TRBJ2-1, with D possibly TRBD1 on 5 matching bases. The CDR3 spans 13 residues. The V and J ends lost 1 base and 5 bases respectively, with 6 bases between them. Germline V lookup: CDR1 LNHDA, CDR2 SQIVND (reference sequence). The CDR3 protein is CASSIGQNNEQFF. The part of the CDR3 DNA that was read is TGTGCCAGTAGTATAGGACAGAACAATGAG. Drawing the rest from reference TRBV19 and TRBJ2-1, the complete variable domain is DGGITQSPKYLFRKEGQNVTLSCEQNLNHDAMYWYRQDPGQGLRLIYYSQIVNDFQKGDIAEGYSVSREKKESFPLTVTSAQKNPTAFYLCASSIGQNNEQFFGPGTRLTVL.

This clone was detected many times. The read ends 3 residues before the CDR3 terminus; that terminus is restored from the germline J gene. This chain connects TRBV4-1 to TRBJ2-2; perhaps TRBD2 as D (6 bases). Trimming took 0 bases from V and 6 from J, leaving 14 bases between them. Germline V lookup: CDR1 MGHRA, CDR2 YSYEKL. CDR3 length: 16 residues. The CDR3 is CASSQDSAREAGELFF. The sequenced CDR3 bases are TGCGCCAGCAGCCAAGATTCCGCGCGGGAAGCCGGGGAG.

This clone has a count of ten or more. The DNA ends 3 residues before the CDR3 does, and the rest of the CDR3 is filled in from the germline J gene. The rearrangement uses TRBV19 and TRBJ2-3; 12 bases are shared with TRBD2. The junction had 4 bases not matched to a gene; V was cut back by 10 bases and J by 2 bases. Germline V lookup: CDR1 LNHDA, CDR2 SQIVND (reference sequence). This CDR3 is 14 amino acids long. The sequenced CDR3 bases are TGTGCCACGACTAGCGGGAGCTTCACAGATACG. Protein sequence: CATTSGSFTDT. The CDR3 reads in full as CATTSGSFTDTQYF.